The TCR beta chain described here comes from a study of blood T cell repertoires in COVID-19. For the study at large: Collection of acute and convalescent COVID-19 samples took place in the United States, Italy and Spain.

Germline loops: CDR1 SGHTA, CDR2 FQGNSA. The junction had 13 bases not matched to a gene; V was cut back by 5 bases and J by 0 bases. This CDR3 is built from 18 residues. Methods used by the authors: For nucleated cells, counts were estimated from reference gene primer amplification. TCRdb's copy holds only in-frame clones and misses some; the assay was immunoSEQ multiplex PCR. The V and J calls and clone size are taken from that table; D and trimming were inferred from the DNA. The table lists about 370,000 clones, 70% to 90% of them singletons, with less than 3.5% in the top ten. Sequenced: peripheral blood. This receptor was obtained from a woman aged 25 to 39 with COVID-19, enrolled during active disease. The chain joins TRBV7-2 to TRBJ1-5; 7 bases match TRBD1. CDR3 nucleotides: TGTGCCAGCAGCCCTCTGGCAGGGGGGCACTTTAGCAATCAGCCCCAGCATTTT. Translated, it gives CASSPLAGGHFSNQPQHF.